Sequencing of this T cell receptor (beta chain) was carried out in a study of blood T cell repertoires in COVID-19. The study drew participants aged 18 to 89 years from roughly 25 US areas. In the authors' workflow: Quantification of nucleated cells was approximated via reference gene primer amplification. TCRdb's copy holds only in-frame clones and misses some; the assay was immunoSEQ multiplex PCR. V and J calls plus clone size are reproduced from that table; the DNA served to infer D and trimming. The sample lists more than 250,000 clones; approximately 80% were seen once. The receptor was isolated from a man between 35 and 55 years old who had been exposed to COVID-19. Sequences were obtained from PBMCs or T cells enriched from blood (not recorded which).

CDR3 DNA: TGTGCCATAGGGGCAGGGGGCCTCGATGAGCAGTTCTTC. As protein: CAIGAGGLDEQFF. The V and J genes are TRBV12-3 or TRBV12-4 and TRBJ2-1; 8 nucleotides match TRBD1. V lost 10 bases to trimming and J lost 8 bases; unmatched junction nucleotides: 10. The CDR3 spans 13 residues.